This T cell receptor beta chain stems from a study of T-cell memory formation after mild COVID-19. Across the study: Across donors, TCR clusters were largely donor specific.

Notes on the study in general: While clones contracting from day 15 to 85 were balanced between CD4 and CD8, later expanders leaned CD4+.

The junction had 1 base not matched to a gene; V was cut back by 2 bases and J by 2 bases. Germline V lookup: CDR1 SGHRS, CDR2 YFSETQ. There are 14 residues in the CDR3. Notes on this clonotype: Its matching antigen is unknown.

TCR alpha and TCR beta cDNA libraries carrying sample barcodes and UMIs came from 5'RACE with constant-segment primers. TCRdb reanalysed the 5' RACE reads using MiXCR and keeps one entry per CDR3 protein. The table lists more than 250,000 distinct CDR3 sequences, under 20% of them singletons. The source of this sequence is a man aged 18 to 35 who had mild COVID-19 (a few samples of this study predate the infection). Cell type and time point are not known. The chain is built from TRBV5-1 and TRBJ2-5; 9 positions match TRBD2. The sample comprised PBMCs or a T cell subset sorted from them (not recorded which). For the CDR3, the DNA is TGCGCCAGCAGCTTTGCGGGGGGGCAAGAGACCCAGTACTTC. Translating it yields CASSFAGGQETQYF.